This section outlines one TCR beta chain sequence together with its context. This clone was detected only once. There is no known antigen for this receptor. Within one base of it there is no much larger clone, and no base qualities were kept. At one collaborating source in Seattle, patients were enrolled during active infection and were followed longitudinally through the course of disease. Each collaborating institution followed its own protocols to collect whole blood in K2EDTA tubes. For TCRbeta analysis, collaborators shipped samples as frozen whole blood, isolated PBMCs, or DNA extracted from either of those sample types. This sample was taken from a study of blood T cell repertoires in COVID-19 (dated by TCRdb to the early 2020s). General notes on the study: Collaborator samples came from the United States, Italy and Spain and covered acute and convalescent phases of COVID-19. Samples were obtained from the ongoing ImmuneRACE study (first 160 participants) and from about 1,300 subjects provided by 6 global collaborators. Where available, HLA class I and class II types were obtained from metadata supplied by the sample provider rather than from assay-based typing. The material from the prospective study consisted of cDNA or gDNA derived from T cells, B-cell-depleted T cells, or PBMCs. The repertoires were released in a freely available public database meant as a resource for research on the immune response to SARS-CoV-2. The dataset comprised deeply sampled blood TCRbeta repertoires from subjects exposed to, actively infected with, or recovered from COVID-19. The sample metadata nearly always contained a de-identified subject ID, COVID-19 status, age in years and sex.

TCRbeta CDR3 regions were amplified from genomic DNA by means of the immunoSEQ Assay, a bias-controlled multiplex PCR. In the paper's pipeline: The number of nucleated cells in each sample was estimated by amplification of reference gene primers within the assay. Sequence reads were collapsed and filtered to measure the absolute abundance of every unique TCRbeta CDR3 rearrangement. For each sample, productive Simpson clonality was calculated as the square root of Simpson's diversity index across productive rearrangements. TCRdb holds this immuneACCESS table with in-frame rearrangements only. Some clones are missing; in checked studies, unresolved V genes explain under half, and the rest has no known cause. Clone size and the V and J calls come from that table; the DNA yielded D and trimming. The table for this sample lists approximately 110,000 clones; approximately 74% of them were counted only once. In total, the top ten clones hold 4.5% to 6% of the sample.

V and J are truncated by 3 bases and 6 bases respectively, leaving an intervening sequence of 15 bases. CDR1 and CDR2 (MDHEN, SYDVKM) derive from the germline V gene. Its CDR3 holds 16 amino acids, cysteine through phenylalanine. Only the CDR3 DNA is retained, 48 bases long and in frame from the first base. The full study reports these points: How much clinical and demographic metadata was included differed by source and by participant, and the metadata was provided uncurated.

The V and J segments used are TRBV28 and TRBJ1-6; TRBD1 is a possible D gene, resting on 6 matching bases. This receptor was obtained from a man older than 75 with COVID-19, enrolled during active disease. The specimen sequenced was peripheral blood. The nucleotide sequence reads TGTGCCAGCAGTTTGGGGGCGGCCAGCACTAATTCACCCCTCCACTTT. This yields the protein CASSLGAASTNSPLHF.